Sequencing of this TCR beta chain was carried out in a study of T cells in women clearing cervical HPV infection. Study results and limitations: Effector/memory and HPV-specific T cells were not isolated, and association timing is unknown. Repertoire richness, not evenness, was significantly elevated in CIN3+ cases versus controls.

Worth noting for this clone: Antigen specificity is unknown.

Profiling relied on immunoSEQ multiplex PCR, and the TCRdb table lists in-frame clones only, not all of them. The clone table shows more than 15,000 clones, with the ten largest holding roughly an eighth. Cervical HPV DNA detected by MY09/MY11 PCR, typed by dot-blot. Sequences were obtained from blood buffy coat. The sequence came from a woman aged 18-70 years with a cervical HPV16 infection that either progressed to CIN3+ or cleared (not recorded which).

The covered CDR3 bases are TGCAGCGTTGTATCGAGCGAGAAACGTAACACC. Residues: CSVVSSEKRNT. The CDR3 as a whole reads CSVVSSEKRNTIYF. The V call is TRBV29-1, the J call TRBJ1-3; no firm D call. From the germline J gene comes the end of the CDR3, since the read stops 3 residues before it. The CDR3 runs 14 residues. The V and J ends lost 4 bases and 7 bases respectively, with 17 bases between them. The germline V gene has CDR1 SQVTM and CDR2 ANQGSEA. The full variable domain, completed using reference TRBV29-1 and TRBJ1-3, is SAVISQKPSRDICQRGTSLTIQCQVDSQVTMMFWYRQQPGQSLTLIATANQGSEATYESGFVIDKFPISRPNLTFSTLTVSNMSPEDSSIYLCSVVSSEKRNTIYFGEGSWLTVV.